This TCR beta chain was sequenced for a study of Ad26.COV2.S vaccination and SARS-CoV-2 variants. Treatment reported: 15 to 20 received Ad26.COV2.S at low or high dose, single or two shots; 5 received placebo; per-sample allocation not given. Samples were taken on day 63 after the first vaccine or placebo injection. An Ad26 vector expressing Wuhan-strain SARS-CoV-2 spike served as the vaccine. Method: immunoSEQ multiplex PCR; TCRdb's copy keeps in-frame clones and lacks some. The sample yields 350,000 to 450,000 clones, around nine tenths seen once. Details on this clone: Its matching antigen is unknown.

Findings and caveats of the study: Considerable breadth of spike-specific CD8+ and CD4+ T cell responses has reportedly been documented following vaccination.

This CDR3 comprises 16 residues. CDR1 and CDR2 from the germline V gene are KGHSH and LQKENI. The germline V and J ends were trimmed by 2 bases and 6 bases, with 18 bases remaining between them. The receptor was isolated from a person between 18 and 65 years old who received the Ad26.COV2.S COVID-19 vaccine or a placebo. The gene calls are TRBV18 and TRBJ2-3; D remains unclear. Sequencing used peripheral blood, obtained in a trial of Ad26.COV2.S vaccine versus placebo. The CDR3, as DNA: TGTGCCAGCTCACCATACGAAGGCAGCGAGGCCGATACGCAGTATTTT. Translating it yields CASSPYEGSEADTQYF.